A single TCR beta chain is shown here with its context. The entry originates in a study of shared clonotypes between healthy human individuals. The V gene's germline CDR1 is SGHTA and CDR2 FQGTGA. This CDR3 has 11 residues. Trimming pared 5 bases from V and 1 base from J, leaving 3 bases between. For every subset, genomic DNA was evenly distributed across several immunoSEQ plates. For sorted subsets, roughly 210 ng DNA per replicate equaled roughly 29,000 T cell genomes. TCRdb's table, derived via immunoSEQ multiplex PCR, lists solely in-frame clones and lacks some. The repertoire holds about 2.3 million clones, with about nine tenths as singletons.

The source of this sequence is a man younger than 35 in good health. Some clones in this sample may be carry-over from other donors' samples. The gene calls are TRBV7-3 and TRBJ2-7; D remains unclear. Sequencing was carried out using naive CD4+ T cells from PBMCs. This sample's subset: CD45RA+ positively selected. The CDR3 spells CASSGSYEQYF. The DNA for the CDR3 is TGTGCCAGCAGCGGATCCTACGAGCAGTACTTC.